These 28 T cell receptor beta chains were all obtained from the same sample, sequenced in a study of blood T cell repertoires in COVID-19 (TCRdb year 2020). The receptor library was made with the immunoSEQ multiplex PCR assay. What TCRdb holds here is the immuneACCESS table cut down to in-frame rearrangements. Part of the clones is not present; checked against another copy, under half of the missing clones reflect an unresolved V gene, and the others are unexplained. The sample contains 250,000 or so clones, just over 85% of them found a single time. Jointly, the top ten make up around 1.8% of the sample. Sequencing was carried out using PBMCs or T cells enriched from blood (not recorded which). Every receptor here comes from a man between 35 and 55 years old who had recovered from COVID-19.

The V and J genes are TRBV7-2 and TRBJ1-2, with D maybe TRBD1 (5 bases). Trimming cost V 2 bases and J 3 bases, with 7 bases left between them. Germline assignment: CDR1 SGHTA and CDR2 FQGNSA. The CDR3 is 13 residues long. The CDR3 region is CASSLRGDYGYTF. Written as DNA, the CDR3 is TGTGCCAGCAGCTTAAGGGGTGACTATGGCTACACCTTC.

The chain links TRBV5-3 to TRBJ1-1, with TRBD1 matching 10 bases. TRBV5-3 is classed as an ORF, of uncertain function. The V and J ends lost 5 bases and 3 bases, in that order; junction bases with no gene match: 19. This CDR3 region has 19 residues. CDR3 nucleotides: TGTGCCAGAAGGCGATTGACAGGGGGCAATCGTAGGAAAGACACTGAAGCTTTCTTT. It specifies CARRRLTGGNRRKDTEAFF.

J is TRBJ2-5 and V is TRBV2; D is perhaps TRBD2 (6 bases). Germline values: CDR1 SNHLY, CDR2 FYNNEI. The length of the CDR3 is 14 residues. V dropped 0 bases and J dropped 5 bases, with 10 bases sitting between them. The CDR3 reads CASSEALAGETQYF. Here the CDR3 DNA reads TGTGCCAGCAGTGAAGCGCTTGCGGGGGAGACCCAGTACTTC.

This clone was recorded only once. This rearrangement joins TRBV3-1 (or the pseudogene TRBV3-2) to TRBJ2-1; TRBD1 matches 10 bases. The CDR3 runs 16 residues. The germline CDR1 and CDR2 sequences are LGHDT and YNNKEL (reference sequence). The ends lost 3 bases at V and 4 bases at J; junction bases unmatched: 6. CDR3 protein: CASSHLDRGEYNEQFF. The CDR3 nucleotides are TGTGCCAGCAGCCATTTGGACAGGGGGGAGTACAATGAGCAGTTCTTC.

The chain carries TRBV3-1 (or the pseudogene TRBV3-2) and TRBJ1-1; 8 nucleotides line up with TRBD1. The trim removed 3 bases at V and 8 bases at J, leaving 8 bases unmatched. This CDR3 has 14 amino acids. Germline CDR1 reads LGHDT; CDR2 reads YNNKEL (reference sequence). The CDR3: CASSQSDRGGEAFF. CDR3 nucleotides: TGTGCCAGCAGCCAGTCAGACAGGGGCGGAGAAGCTTTCTTT.

The chain has TRBV24-1 and TRBJ1-2; D is unresolved. CDR3 size: 15 residues. The V end was cut by 4 bases, the J end by 3 bases, with 14 bases between. Germline CDR1 is KGHDR and CDR2 is SFDVKD. The CDR3 coding sequence is TGTGCCACCAGTGACCCCTCCGGGGATGACTATGGCTACACCTTC. It translates to CATSDPSGDDYGYTF.

This rearrangement joins TRBV15 to TRBJ2-2; no firm D call. This CDR3 comprises 11 residues. Germline lookup yields CDR1 LNHNV and CDR2 YYDKDF (reference sequence). Trimming left V 6 bases short and J 4 bases short, with 3 bases between. CDR3 amino acids: CATRSTGELFF. The CDR3 nucleotides are TGTGCCACCAGGAGCACCGGGGAGCTGTTTTTT.

The genes are TRBV7-6 and TRBJ1-2, with D possibly being TRBD1 (6 bases). V was clipped by 1 base and J by 7 bases, with 13 bases between them. This CDR3 region has 14 residues. Germline loops: CDR1 SGHVS, CDR2 FNYEAQ. CDR3 sequence reads: CASSLGTAGGGYTF. The CDR3 region has the DNA TGTGCCAGCAGCTTAGGGACAGCTGGTGGTGGCTACACCTTC.

In nucleotides, the CDR3 is TGCGCCAGCAGCTTGGACAGGGGGCAAGAAAAACTGTTTTTT. This gives the protein CASSLDRGQEKLFF. The rearrangement links TRBV5-1 to TRBJ1-4; 9 nucleotides line up with TRBD1. With 0 bases clipped from V and 8 bases from J, the junction kept 2 bases outside the gene matches. From germline, CDR1 is SGHRS and CDR2 YFSETQ. CDR3 length equals 14 residues.

The gene calls are TRBV4-1 and TRBJ1-5; D not resolved. Trimming took off 4 bases at V and 2 bases at J, with 15 bases between the two ends. The CDR3 spans 16 residues. From germline, CDR1 is MGHRA and CDR2 YSYEKL. The DNA for the CDR3 is TGCGCCAGCAGCCCTTTCATGGAGGTGGGCAATCAGCCCCAGCATTTT. Amino acid sequence: CASSPFMEVGNQPQHF.

The V and J genes are TRBV9 and TRBJ2-7; 11 positions agree with TRBD1. The CDR3 is 16 amino acids. With V trimmed by 3 bases and J by 0 bases, 5 bases remained unmatched. Germline V gene lookup returns CDR1 SGDLS and CDR2 YYNGEE. CDR3 nucleotide sequence: TGTGCCAGCAGCGACGGGACAGGGGGGAACTCCTACGAGCAGTACTTC. Encoded protein: CASSDGTGGNSYEQYF.

The V and J genes are TRBV7-2 and TRBJ2-3; tentative D call: TRBD2 (6 bases). V was clipped by 2 bases and J by 3 bases, with 15 bases between them. The CDR3 runs 16 residues. The germline V gene encodes CDR1 SGHTA and CDR2 FQGNSA. This chain's CDR3 is CASSLMGFGGTDTQYF. Here the CDR3 DNA reads TGTGCCAGCAGCTTAATGGGGTTCGGGGGAACAGATACGCAGTATTTT.

The chain has TRBV11-2 and TRBJ2-1; 9 bases fit TRBD1. CDR3 size: 16 residues. V was clipped by 4 bases and J by 10 bases; unmatched bases: 14. Germline CDR1 is SGHAT and CDR2 is FQNNGV. In DNA, the CDR3 is TGTGCCAGCAGCTCCTTCCCCGGGACAGGGATCGGAGAGCAGTTCTTC. This translates into CASSSFPGTGIGEQFF.

The rearrangement joins TRBV5-1 to TRBJ2-3, with TRBD2 identical over 10 bases. After removal of 0 bases from V and 0 bases from J, the junction contained 7 bases not matched to a gene. This CDR3 comprises 18 residues. From germline, CDR1 is SGHRS and CDR2 YFSETQ. CDR3 residues: CASSLDPRTSGSTDTQYF. CDR3 nucleotides: TGCGCCAGCAGCTTGGATCCCCGGACTAGCGGTAGCACAGATACGCAGTATTTT.

The chain employs TRBV7-6 and TRBJ2-3; perhaps TRBD2 as D (5 bases). The CDR3 has 16 amino acids. CDR1 and CDR2 from the germline V gene are SGHVS and FNYEAQ. Trimming took 5 bases from V and 1 from J, leaving 16 bases between them. The CDR3 DNA reads TGTGCCAGCAGCGCTGCCCTTTTTAGCGGCACAGATACGCAGTATTTT. It codes for CASSAALFSGTDTQYF.

V usage is TRBV9 and J usage is TRBJ1-1; unclear D gene. The germline gives CDR1 SGDLS, CDR2 YYNGEE. Trimming took off 3 bases at V and 2 bases at J, with 14 bases between the two ends. The CDR3 is made up of 15 amino acids. The DNA of the CDR3 is TGTGCCAGCAGCGCTCACAGTAATTCCAACACTGAAGCTTTCTTT. Translated, it gives CASSAHSNSNTEAFF.

CDR3 amino acids: CASNQRQGYYGYTF. The CDR3 bases are TGTGCCAGCAACCAAAGACAGGGCTACTATGGCTACACCTTC. The V and J genes are TRBV6-5 and TRBJ1-2; the match to TRBD1 covers 7 bases. Germline CDR1 is MNHEY and CDR2 is SVGAGI. The junction had 8 bases not matched to a gene; V was cut back by 7 bases and J by 3 bases. The CDR3 is 14 residues long.

This clone has just one count. The CDR3 nucleotides are TGTGCCACCAGCGATAGCCGGGGCAATCAGCCCCAGCATTTT. Amino acids: CATSDSRGNQPQHF. The chain joins TRBV15 to TRBJ1-5; no definite D call. With 5 bases removed from V and 2 bases from J, the gap between germline ends came to 10 bases. Germline CDR1 and CDR2: LNHNV and YYDKDF (reference sequence). This CDR3 is built from 14 residues.

The chain carries TRBV7-8 and TRBJ2-1, with TRBD2 matching over 12 bases. V shed 8 bases and J 4 bases; nucleotides not matched to a gene: 6. This CDR3 has 15 amino acids. The germline CDR1 and CDR2 sequences are SGHVS and FQNEAQ. In DNA, the CDR3 is TGTGCCAGCGGTCTAGCGGGAGGGCCATACAATGAGCAGTTCTTC. Protein product: CASGLAGGPYNEQFF.

The chain uses TRBV6-5 and TRBJ1-1, with no clear D. Germline assignment: CDR1 MNHEY and CDR2 SVGAGI. This CDR3 spans 12 amino acids. V was shortened by 4 bases and J by 8 bases, with 11 bases between the two germline ends. The CDR3, as DNA: TGTGCCAGCAGTTTTACCAGCGGAGAAGCTTTCTTT. Its protein product is CASSFTSGEAFF.

The J gene is TRBJ1-2, the V gene TRBV28; D possibly corresponds to TRBD1 (5 bases). Trimming stripped 5 bases from V and 6 bases from J, with 10 bases between. There are 12 residues in the CDR3. Germline assignment: CDR1 MDHEN and CDR2 SYDVKM. CDR3 protein: CASSVTGDGYTF. CDR3 in DNA: TGTGCCAGCAGTGTTACAGGAGATGGCTACACCTTC.

This chain connects TRBV5-1 to TRBJ1-1; 9 nucleotides line up with TRBD1. This CDR3 contains 15 residues. CDR1 is SGHRS and CDR2 is YFSETQ in the germline V gene. The trim removed 0 bases at V and 5 bases at J, leaving 5 bases unmatched. The CDR3, as DNA: TGCGCCAGCAGCTTGGCCTTGACAGGGGGGACTGAAGCTTTCTTT. Protein sequence: CASSLALTGGTEAFF.

This rearrangement joins TRBV11-3 to TRBJ1-1; the D is unclear. V lost 5 bases and J lost 2, with 15 bases in between. The CDR3 spans 15 residues. Germline CDR1 reads SGHNT; CDR2 reads YENEEA. CDR3 DNA sequence: TGTGCCAGCAGCGAGGGCCGTTTTACTAACACTGAAGCTTTCTTT. Amino acid sequence: CASSEGRFTNTEAFF.

V gene TRBV5-6 combines with J gene TRBJ1-5, with D possibly matching TRBD1 (5 bases). The germline V gene encodes CDR1 SGHDT and CDR2 YYEEEE. The CDR3 contains 16 residues. In nucleotides, the CDR3 is TGTGCAGTGGCAGCCAGGGCCTACTTTAGCAATCAGCCCCAGCATTTT. Its translation: CAVAARAYFSNQPQHF.

This CDR3 is CAISESGGGSTGELFF. CDR3 nucleotide sequence: TGTGCCATCAGTGAGTCTGGGGGCGGGAGCACCGGGGAGCTGTTTTTT. The chain joins TRBV10-3 to TRBJ2-2; possible D gene TRBD2, 7 bases. Trimming removed 0 bases from V and 4 bases from J, with 12 bases in between. CDR3 length equals 16 residues. Germline CDR1 reads ENHRY; CDR2 reads SYGVKD.

The CDR3 region has the DNA TGTGCCAGCAACCACCGACAGGGAATAAACTATAATTCACCCCTCCACTTT. Translating gives CASNHRQGINYNSPLHF. This chain links TRBV9 with TRBJ1-6; TRBD1 matches at 7 bases. The CDR3 has 17 amino acids. Germline trimming cut 6 bases from V and 3 bases from J; bases unmatched to any gene: 12. Germline values: CDR1 SGDLS, CDR2 YYNGEE.

The chain is built from TRBV5-8 and TRBJ1-2; D may be TRBD1 (5 bases). Germline values: CDR1 SGHTS, CDR2 YDEGEE. The CDR3 covers 13 residues. The V and J ends lost 1 base and 3 bases respectively, with 7 bases between them. This chain's CDR3 is CASSLWGDYGYTF. The DNA of the CDR3 is TGTGCCAGCAGCTTGTGGGGGGACTATGGCTACACCTTC.

In the case of this clone: At one boundary the junction diverges from the germline segment, which might be a read error. The chain links TRBV2 to TRBJ2-1; 10 nucleotides align to TRBD1. This CDR3 is 16 amino acids long. Germline V gives CDR1 SNHLY, CDR2 FYNNEI. The CDR3 spells CARGGGTGDREGRLLF. DNA of the CDR3: TGTGCCAGGGGTGGAGGGACAGGGGATCGGGAGGGCCGGTTGCTCTTC.